The rows below give T cell receptor beta chains drawn from one sample of a study of response to subunit inactivated influenza vaccine. TCRdb re-called the RT-PCR reads through MiXCR, storing one row per CDR3 protein. Of about 480,000 distinct CDR3 sequences listed, 13% are singletons. The material was PBMCs from blood, obtained 35 to 45 days after vaccination. All receptors come from a man aged 50 to 60 who received an inactivated influenza vaccine. Both conserved end residues are part of each CDR3. Fields, in order: J gene, clone size, V gene, D gene, CDR3 protein, CDR3 DNA. D genes are given only for firm matches. Not all rows give a size; the values are once, few, many and, for expanded clones, a class.

>TRBJ1-5|few|TRBV24-1|-
CATSDSLRPEPQHF
TGTGCCACCAGTGATTCATTACGACCTGAACCCCAGCATTTT
>TRBJ2-4|few|TRBV15|-
CATSPSGGGKNIQYF
TGTGCCACCAGCCCCTCCGGAGGAGGCAAAAACATTCAGTACTTC
>TRBJ2-1|-|TRBV2|-
CASSVGRASYNEQFF
TGTGCCAGCAGTGTGGGCAGGGCTTCCTACAATGAGCAGTTCTTC
>TRBJ2-7|few|TRBV12-3/TRBV12-4|-
CASSLALQVPEQYF
TGTGCCAGCAGTTTAGCCCTTCAGGTTCCCGAGCAGTACTTC
>TRBJ2-5|-|TRBV18|-
CASSPGTMETQYF
TGTGCCAGCTCACCCGGGACAATGGAGACCCAGTACTTC
>TRBJ2-3|few|TRBV6-5|-
CASSSVGRNTDTQYF
TGTGCCAGCAGTTCCGTAGGCCGGAACACAGATACGCAGTATTTT
>TRBJ2-3|-|TRBV20-1|TRBD2
CSASPRGGLGSTDTQYF
TGCAGTGCTAGTCCCCGCGGGGGTCTGGGGAGCACAGATACGCAGTATTTT
>TRBJ2-2|-|TRBV29-1|-
CSVAKTSNTGELFF
TGCAGCGTTGCCAAGACTAGTAACACCGGGGAGCTGTTTTTT
>TRBJ2-7|few|TRBV2|-
CASSVTGHEQYF
TGTGCCAGCAGTGTAACGGGCCACGAGCAGTACTTC
>TRBJ2-5|many|TRBV7-9|-
CASSLQGTHQETQYF
TGTGCCAGCAGCTTACAAGGGACACACCAAGAGACCCAGTACTTC
>TRBJ2-1|few|TRBV7-2|-
CASSATLTAKLGNEQFF
TGTGCCAGCAGCGCCACATTAACAGCAAAACTAGGCAATGAGCAGTTCTTC
>TRBJ2-3|many|TRBV5-6|-
CASSLAGLYTDTQYF
TGTGCCAGCAGCTTGGCCGGGCTTTACACAGATACGCAGTATTTT
>TRBJ2-1|-|TRBV4-3|-
CASSPGAARYRFNSYNEQFF
TGCGCCAGCAGCCCTGGGGCAGCTAGATACCGATTTAACTCCTACAATGAGCAGTTCTTC
>TRBJ2-7|-|TRBV10-3|-
CAISDRYGDGVYEQYF
TGTGCCATCAGTGATAGGTACGGGGACGGAGTCTACGAGCAGTACTTC
>TRBJ1-2|-|TRBV18|-
CASSPLNGGPNYGYTF
TGTGCCAGCTCACCACTGAACGGAGGGCCCAACTATGGCTACACCTTC
>TRBJ2-1|-|TRBV5-6|TRBD2
CASSSPSSGESSYNEQFF
TGTGCCAGCAGCTCCCCCTCTAGCGGGGAGAGCTCCTACAATGAGCAGTTCTTC